These T cell receptor beta chains were read from a single sample in a study of breast tumors, draining lymph nodes, adjacent tissues. In TCRdb, the multiplex PCR reads were re-called with MiXCR into one record per CDR3 protein. The table lists 150,000 to 200,000 distinct CDR3 sequences, approximately 33% of them singletons. The specimen was axillary lymph node tissue. Receptors originate from a female donor with breast cancer. Some clones in this sample may be carry-over from other donors' samples. Both conserved end residues are part of each CDR3. D genes are given only for firm matches. A row's size may be missing; if present it is once, few, many or a size class.

DNA	CDR3	D	size	J	V
TGTGCCAGCAGTGTAGGGAGACAGTACAATGAGCAGTTCTTC	CASSVGRQYNEQFF	NA	NA	TRBJ2-1	TRBV6-2/TRBV6-3
TGTGCCAGCAGCTTTTCTAACACCGCGGAGCTGTTTTTT	CASSFSNTAELFF	NA	few	TRBJ2-2	TRBV11-2
TGTGCCAGTAGTTTGGGACCCGGGGAGACCCAGTACTTC	CASSLGPGETQYF	NA	many	TRBJ2-5	TRBV19
TGCAGTGCTAGAGATCACGGGGGTTCGACGGGCGGCTACACCTTC	CSARDHGGSTGGYTF	NA	many	TRBJ1-2	TRBV20-1
TGTGCCAGCAGTGAGGATCCCCAGCTAGGCTATGGCTACACCTTC	CASSEDPQLGYGYTF	NA	many	TRBJ1-2	TRBV2
TGTGCCAGCAGCCCCCGGACAGGGGTCAATGAAGCTTTCTTT	CASSPRTGVNEAFF	TRBD1	once	TRBJ1-1	TRBV3-1
TGTGCCATCATCGACAGGGGGCCCTACGAGCAGTACTTC	CAIIDRGPYEQYF	TRBD1	NA	TRBJ2-7	TRBV10-3
TGTGCCAGCAGTTACCCCAGCGACGGCAATCAGCCCCAGCATTTT	CASSYPSDGNQPQHF	NA	many	TRBJ1-5	TRBV6-2/TRBV6-3
TGCAGCGTTGAAGATGGGACAGGGGGCAACTATGGCTACACCTTC	CSVEDGTGGNYGYTF	TRBD1	many	TRBJ1-2	TRBV29-1
TGTGCCAGCAGCTCCCGCGGGGAAGGGGGCTATGGCTACCCCTTC	CASSSRGEGGYGYPF	TRBD1	NA	TRBJ1-2	TRBV7-8
TGTGCCAGCAGTTACCCCGGCGGGATACGGACCTACGAGCAGTACTTC	CASSYPGGIRTYEQYF	NA	few	TRBJ2-7	TRBV6-2/TRBV6-3
TGTGCCAGAGCGGGGGGGCTACACACCGGGGAGCTGTTTTTT	CARAGGLHTGELFF	TRBD2	NA	TRBJ2-2	TRBV2
TGCAGTGCTAGAGATCCCGGGACTAGCGGACCCTCCTACAATGAGCAGTTCTTC	CSARDPGTSGPSYNEQFF	TRBD2	NA	TRBJ2-1	TRBV20-1
TGCGCCAGCAGCCCGAGCGGGAGGGAGACCCAGCATTTT	CASSPSGRETQHF	NA	NA	TRBJ1-5	TRBV4-3
TGTGCCAGCAGTGACGGATTCGAATTTCAGCCCCAGCATTTT	CASSDGFEFQPQHF	NA	many	TRBJ1-5	TRBV2
TGTGCCAGCAGGGCCCGGGACAGGGGAAACAATGAGCAGTTCTTC	CASRARDRGNNEQFF	TRBD1	many	TRBJ2-1	TRBV12-3/TRBV12-4
TGCGCCAGCAGCGTGGACATGCCCGTAATGGGAGCTTTCTTT	CASSVDMPVMGAFF	NA	NA	TRBJ1-1	TRBV5-1
TGCAGTGCCCCGGGACAGTCTAACTATGGCTACACCTTC	CSAPGQSNYGYTF	TRBD1	NA	TRBJ1-2	TRBV20-1
TGTGCCACCAGCAGCCCGGATGGACAGGGGGGAGGAAATACGCAGTATTTT	CATSSPDGQGGGNTQYF	TRBD1	NA	TRBJ2-3	TRBV15
TGCAGTGCTACCCTCGGGACAGGGAATGAAAAACTGTTTTTT	CSATLGTGNEKLFF	TRBD1	many	TRBJ1-4	TRBV20-1
TGTGCCCGTTCCCCTCAGACAGGGGACCCCTACGAGCAGTACTTC	CARSPQTGDPYEQYF	TRBD1	NA	TRBJ2-7	TRBV19
TGTGCCACCAGCGGGTCCGGGACTAGCGCCACCGGGGAGCTGTTTTTT	CATSGSGTSATGELFF	TRBD2	NA	TRBJ2-2	TRBV15
TGTGCCAGCAGTGAAGGCGGCAGGGACACGGCGAGGGGAAACACCATATATTTT	CASSEGGRDTARGNTIYF	NA	many	TRBJ1-3	TRBV25-1
TGCAGTGCTAGGCCCGCAAGGAGGGGATGTGAAAAACTGTTTTTT	CSARPARRGCEKLFF	NA	once	TRBJ1-4	TRBV20-1
TGTGCCAGTAGTATCGCCCCAGGGGCGCGGTCACCCCTCCACTTT	CASSIAPGARSPLHF	NA	many	TRBJ1-6	TRBV19
TGTGCCACCAGCAGAGGGGGGCGGTACGAGCAGTACTTC	CATSRGGRYEQYF	NA	NA	TRBJ2-7	TRBV15
TGTGCCAGCAGCTTGGGTAGCGCGTCCTACGTGCAGTACTTC	CASSLGSASYVQYF	NA	NA	TRBJ2-7	TRBV5-1
TGTGCCAGCAGTCACTCTACAGGGGGTCAGCCCCAGCATTTT	CASSHSTGGQPQHF	TRBD1	few	TRBJ1-5	TRBV6-6
TGTGCCACCAGCAGAATGGGGACTAGCGGGAGTGGAACGTCACGTGAGCAGTTCTTC	CATSRMGTSGSGTSREQFF	TRBD2	many	TRBJ2-1	TRBV15
TGTGCCAGCAGTGAGGACAGGGTGAATGAAAAACTGTTTTTT	CASSEDRVNEKLFF	TRBD1	NA	TRBJ1-4	TRBV2
TGTGCCAGCAGCCAAGATCGGTCAGGGAGCTCTGGAAACACCATATATTTT	CASSQDRSGSSGNTIYF	NA	many	TRBJ1-3	TRBV4-2
TGTGCCAGCAGCCCCCGGAGGGGGGAGACCCAGTACTTC	CASSPRRGETQYF	NA	many	TRBJ2-5	TRBV14
TGTGCCAGCAGCTCCGGACGGATCACGGAGACCCAGTACTTC	CASSSGRITETQYF	NA	many	TRBJ2-5	TRBV11-2
TGTGCCAGCAGCTCATGGACAGGGGCGGGGGGCAATCAGCCCCAGCATTTT	CASSSWTGAGGNQPQHF	TRBD1	NA	TRBJ1-5	TRBV7-2
TGCGCCAGCAGCTTGGCGAGGGCTGAGCAGTTCTTC	CASSLARAEQFF	NA	many	TRBJ2-1	TRBV5-1
TGCGCCAGCAGTGAGTCACTTACAGGGGGCTCCTACAATGAGCAGTTCTTC	CASSESLTGGSYNEQFF	TRBD1	NA	TRBJ2-1	TRBV10-2
TGTGCCAGCAGCTTATTCACAAGCGGTCCAGGGAATGAGCAGTTCTTC	CASSLFTSGPGNEQFF	NA	many	TRBJ2-1	TRBV7-3
TGTGCCAGCAGACCCACTGGGGGCTACACCTTC	CASRPTGGYTF	NA	many	TRBJ1-2	TRBV2
TGTGCCAGCAGCGTCACGGGTTTGAATGAGCAGTTCTTC	CASSVTGLNEQFF	NA	NA	TRBJ2-1	TRBV9
TGTGCCAGCAGCTTAGCTGGGGGTGCTTCGTACGAGCAGTACTTC	CASSLAGGASYEQYF	NA	NA	TRBJ2-7	TRBV11-2
TGTGCCAGCAGTTACTCGGACTGGGGCCCGCAGTATTTT	CASSYSDWGPQYF	NA	many	TRBJ2-3	TRBV6-5
TGTGCCAGCAGCTTAGCTGCGGGGGGAGATACGCAGTATTTT	CASSLAAGGDTQYF	TRBD2	NA	TRBJ2-3	TRBV7-8
TGTGCCAGCAGCCCGCGCGGTGGGGGAGATACGCAGTATTTT	CASSPRGGGDTQYF	NA	many	TRBJ2-3	TRBV11-2
TGTGCCAGCAGTGCACTACAGGGCCTGGATGAAAAACTGTTTTTT	CASSALQGLDEKLFF	NA	many	TRBJ1-4	TRBV25-1
TGCGCCAGCAGCCACCACAGGGCAAAGAACTATGGCTACACCTTC	CASSHHRAKNYGYTF	NA	many	TRBJ1-2	TRBV4-3
TGTGCCAGCAGCTTAGGGCGCGGGGAGGGAGTCGATGGCTACACCTTC	CASSLGRGEGVDGYTF	NA	many	TRBJ1-2	TRBV7-6
TGCAGTGCTAGAGTAGCGGCTCAAGAGACCCAGTACTTC	CSARVAAQETQYF	NA	NA	TRBJ2-5	TRBV20-1
TGTGCCAGCAGGCGTACAGGGGGCGTTGGTGAAAAACTGTTTTTT	CASRRTGGVGEKLFF	TRBD1	NA	TRBJ1-4	TRBV12-3/TRBV12-4
TGCGCCAGCAGCTTGGGGGGCGGGAATAGCTACACCTTC	CASSLGGGNSYTF	NA	NA	TRBJ1-2	TRBV5-1
TGTGCCAGCAGGTTACAGGGCTCTGCCCCCGACGAGCAGTACTTC	CASRLQGSAPDEQYF	NA	few	TRBJ2-7	TRBV6-1
TGTGCCAGCAGCTTGGCGGGACTAGCGGGGGGGAGGAACACCGGGGAGCTGTTTTTT	CASSLAGLAGGRNTGELFF	TRBD2	NA	TRBJ2-2	TRBV7-2
TGCAGTGCTAGAAGTGGTAGCGGGAGGCAAGAGACCCAGCATTTT	CSARSGSGRQETQHF	NA	NA	TRBJ1-5	TRBV20-1